A single sample gave rise to the 2 T cell receptor beta chains below, sequenced in a study of cytomegalovirus exposure and HLA in healthy donors. A multiplex PCR was run with 60 Vbeta primers and 13 Jbeta primers. The method was immunoSEQ multiplex PCR; TCRdb's version includes in-frame clones alone and lacks a portion of them. The repertoire includes 170,000 or so clones, 70% to 90% of them detected once, and around 4.9% sits in the top ten. Material: PBMCs. These receptors came from a girl under 18 in good health and CMV-seropositive.

The chain is built from TRBV5-5 and TRBJ1-4; the D is unclear. Germline lookup yields CDR1 SGHKS and CDR2 YYEKEE (reference sequence). The CDR3 runs 14 residues. Trimming removed 2 bases at V and 4 bases at J, with 9 bases between. The CDR3 sequence is CASSFGQVNEKLFF. CDR3 DNA sequence: TGTGCCAGCAGCTTTGGGCAAGTTAATGAAAAACTGTTTTTT.

This rearrangement joins TRBV19 to TRBJ1-5; D is unresolved. Germline V gene data show CDR1 as LNHDA and CDR2 as SQIVND (reference sequence). V was pared by 6 bases and J by 6 bases, with 24 bases between. The CDR3 runs to 17 residues. CDR3 protein: CASRRIGVFEEGQPQHF. DNA for the CDR3: TGTGCCAGTAGGAGGATTGGAGTTTTTGAGGAGGGTCAGCCCCAGCATTTT.